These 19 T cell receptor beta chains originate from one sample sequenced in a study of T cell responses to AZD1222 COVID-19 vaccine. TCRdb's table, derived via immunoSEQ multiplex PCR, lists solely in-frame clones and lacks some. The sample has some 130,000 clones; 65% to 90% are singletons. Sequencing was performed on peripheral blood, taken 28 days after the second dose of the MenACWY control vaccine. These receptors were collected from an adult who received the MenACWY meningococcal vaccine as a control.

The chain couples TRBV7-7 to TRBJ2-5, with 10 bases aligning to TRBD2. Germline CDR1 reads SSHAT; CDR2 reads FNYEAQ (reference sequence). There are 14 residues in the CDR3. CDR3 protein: CASALAGEGETQYF. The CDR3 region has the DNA TGTGCAAGCGCCCTAGCGGGAGAGGGGGAGACCCAGTACTTC.

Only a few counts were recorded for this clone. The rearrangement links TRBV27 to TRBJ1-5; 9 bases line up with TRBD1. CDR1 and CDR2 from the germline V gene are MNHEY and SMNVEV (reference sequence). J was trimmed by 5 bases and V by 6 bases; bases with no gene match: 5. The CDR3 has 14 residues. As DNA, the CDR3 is TGTGCCAGCAGGGGGACAGGGCTTTATCAGCCCCAGCATTTT. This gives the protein CASRGTGLYQPQHF.

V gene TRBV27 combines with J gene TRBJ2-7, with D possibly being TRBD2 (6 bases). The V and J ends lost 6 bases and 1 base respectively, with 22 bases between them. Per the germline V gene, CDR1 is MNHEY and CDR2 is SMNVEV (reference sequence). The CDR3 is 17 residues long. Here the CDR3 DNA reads TGTGCCAGCAGCTACTCCCCCGGGGGAGTCGGGTCCTACGAGCAGTACTTC. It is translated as CASSYSPGGVGSYEQYF.

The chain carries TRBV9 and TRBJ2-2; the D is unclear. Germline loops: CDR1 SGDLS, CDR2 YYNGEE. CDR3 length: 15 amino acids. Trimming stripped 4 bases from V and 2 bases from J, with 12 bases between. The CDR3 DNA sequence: TGTGCCAGCAGCTTAGAGAGATCCAACACCGGGGAGCTGTTTTTT. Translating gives CASSLERSNTGELFF. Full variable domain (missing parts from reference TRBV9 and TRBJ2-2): DSGVTQTPKHLITATGQRVTLRCSPRSGDLSVYWYQQSLDQGLQFLIQYYNGEERAKGNILERFSAQQFPDLHSELNLSSLELGDSALYFCASSLERSNTGELFFGEGSRLTVL.

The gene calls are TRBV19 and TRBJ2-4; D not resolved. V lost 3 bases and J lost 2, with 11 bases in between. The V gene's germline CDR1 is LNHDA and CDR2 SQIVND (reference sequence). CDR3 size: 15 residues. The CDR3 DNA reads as TGTGCCAGTAGTATTTCGAGGAGAACCAAAAACATTCAGTACTTC. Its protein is CASSISRRTKNIQYF.

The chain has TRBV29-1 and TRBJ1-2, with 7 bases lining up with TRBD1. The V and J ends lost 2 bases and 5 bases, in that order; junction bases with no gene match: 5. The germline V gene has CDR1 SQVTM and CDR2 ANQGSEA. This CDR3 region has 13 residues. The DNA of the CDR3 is TGCAGCGTTGAATTCGGCAGGGGGTATGGCTACACCTTC. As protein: CSVEFGRGYGYTF.

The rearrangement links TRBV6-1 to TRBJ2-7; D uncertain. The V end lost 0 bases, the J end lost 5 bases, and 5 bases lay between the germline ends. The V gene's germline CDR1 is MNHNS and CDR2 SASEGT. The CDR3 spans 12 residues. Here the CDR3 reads CASSEALNEQYV. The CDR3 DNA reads TGTGCCAGCAGTGAAGCCCTGAACGAGCAGTACGTC.

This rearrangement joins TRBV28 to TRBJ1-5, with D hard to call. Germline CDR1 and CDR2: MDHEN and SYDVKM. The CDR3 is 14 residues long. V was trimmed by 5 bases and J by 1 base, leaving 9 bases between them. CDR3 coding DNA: TGTGCCAGCAGTCAGTATGTCAGCAATCAGCCCCAGCATTTT. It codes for CASSQYVSNQPQHF.

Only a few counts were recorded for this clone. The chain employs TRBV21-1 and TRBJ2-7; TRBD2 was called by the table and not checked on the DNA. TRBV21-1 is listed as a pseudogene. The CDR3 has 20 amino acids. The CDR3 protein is CASSNECREIAPIYSYEQYF. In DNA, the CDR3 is TGTGCCAGCAGCAATGAATGTCGTGAAATAGCCCCTATATACTCCTACGAGCAGTACTTC.

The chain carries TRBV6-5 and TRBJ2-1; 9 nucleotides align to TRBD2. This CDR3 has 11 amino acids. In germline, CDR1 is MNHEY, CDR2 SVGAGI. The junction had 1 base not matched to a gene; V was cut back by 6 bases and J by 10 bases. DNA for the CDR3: TGTGCCAGCAGGCGGGAGGGCGAGCAGTTCTTC. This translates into CASRREGEQFF.

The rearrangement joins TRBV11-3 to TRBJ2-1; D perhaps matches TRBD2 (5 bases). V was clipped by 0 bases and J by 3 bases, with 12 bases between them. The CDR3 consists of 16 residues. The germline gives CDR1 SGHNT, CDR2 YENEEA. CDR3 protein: CASSLDPGGSYNEQFF. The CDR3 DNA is TGTGCCAGCAGCTTAGATCCAGGAGGCAGCTACAATGAGCAGTTCTTC. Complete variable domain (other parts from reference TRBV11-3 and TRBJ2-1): EAGVVQSPRYKIIEKKQPVAFWCNPISGHNTLYWYLQNLGQGPELLIRYENEEAVDDSQLPKDRFSAERLKGVDSTLKIQPAELGDSAVYLCASSLDPGGSYNEQFFGPGTRLTVL.

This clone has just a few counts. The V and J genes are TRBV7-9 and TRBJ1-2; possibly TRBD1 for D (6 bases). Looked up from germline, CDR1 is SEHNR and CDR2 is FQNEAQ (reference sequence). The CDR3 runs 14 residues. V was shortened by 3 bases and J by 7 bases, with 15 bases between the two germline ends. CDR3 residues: CASSFASGAGGYTF. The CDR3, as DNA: TGTGCCAGCAGCTTCGCCTCAGGGGCGGGTGGCTACACCTTC.

CDR3 nucleotide sequence: TGTGCCAGCAGCTTAGAAGGATCAAGGGCCTATGGCTACACCTTC. It translates to CASSLEGSRAYGYTF. The chain carries TRBV7-8 and TRBJ1-2; no clear D. The germline CDR1 and CDR2 sequences are SGHVS and FQNEAQ. The CDR3 covers 15 residues. Trimming pared 1 base from V and 4 bases from J, leaving 13 bases between.

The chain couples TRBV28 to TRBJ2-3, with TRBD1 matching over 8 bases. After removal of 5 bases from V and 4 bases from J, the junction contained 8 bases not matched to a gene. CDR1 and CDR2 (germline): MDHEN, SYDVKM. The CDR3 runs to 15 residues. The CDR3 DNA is TGTGCCAGCAGTGGGGACAGGCGAGGTGCAGATACGCAGTATTTT. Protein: CASSGDRRGADTQYF.

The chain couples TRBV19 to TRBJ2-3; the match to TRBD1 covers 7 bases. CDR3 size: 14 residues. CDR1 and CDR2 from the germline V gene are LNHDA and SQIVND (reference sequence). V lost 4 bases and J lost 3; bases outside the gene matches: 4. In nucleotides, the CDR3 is TGTGCCAGTAGTAAGGGGGCAGGGACAGATACGCAGTATTTT. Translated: CASSKGAGTDTQYF.

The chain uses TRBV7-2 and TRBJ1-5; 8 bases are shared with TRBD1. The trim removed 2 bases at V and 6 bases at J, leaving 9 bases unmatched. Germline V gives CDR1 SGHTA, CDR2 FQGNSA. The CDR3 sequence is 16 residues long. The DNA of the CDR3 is TGTGCCAGCAGCTTAAGAGCAGGGGGCTCCGGTCAGCCCCAGCATTTT. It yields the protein CASSLRAGGSGQPQHF.

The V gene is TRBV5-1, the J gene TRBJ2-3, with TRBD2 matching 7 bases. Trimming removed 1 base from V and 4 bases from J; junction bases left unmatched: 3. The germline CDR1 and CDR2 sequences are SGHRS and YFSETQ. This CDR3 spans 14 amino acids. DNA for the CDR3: TGCGCCAGCAGCTTGCAAACTAGCGCAGATACGCAGTATTTT. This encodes CASSLQTSADTQYF.

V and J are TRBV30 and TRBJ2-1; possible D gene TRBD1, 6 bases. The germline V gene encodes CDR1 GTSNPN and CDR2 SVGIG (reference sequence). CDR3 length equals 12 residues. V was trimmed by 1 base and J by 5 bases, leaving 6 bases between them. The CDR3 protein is CAWSAGDNEQFF. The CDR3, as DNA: TGTGCCTGGAGTGCAGGGGACAATGAGCAGTTCTTC.

The DNA for the CDR3 is TGTGCCACCAGTGCCCCCGGGACAGGGGCTGTCTACGAGCAGTACTTC. Translated, it gives CATSAPGTGAVYEQYF. The chain uses TRBV24-1 and TRBJ2-7; 10 positions match TRBD1. This CDR3 region has 16 residues. Germline CDR1 is KGHDR and CDR2 is SFDVKD. Germline trimming cut 5 bases from V and 3 bases from J; bases unmatched to any gene: 9.